The clone carrying this T cell receptor beta chain showed up many times. Its antigen is not known. The data are from a study of early T cells in non-severe SARS-CoV-2 infection. As for the study in general: Sequencing of bulk RNA from unsorted whole blood was done, without chain pairing. Findings and caveats of the study: Anti-spike CD8 specificities were favored by VDJdb matching, whose results missed private and CD4 specificities.

Unique molecular identifiers tagged individual cDNA molecules. TCRdb re-called the 5' RACE reads through MiXCR, storing one row per CDR3 protein. The repertoire holds about 83,000 distinct CDR3 sequences, with 9% to 15% as singletons. The TCR was taken from an adult who was a healthcare worker with PCR-confirmed SARS-CoV-2 infection or an uninfected control (not recorded which). The sequenced sample was whole blood.

The CDR3 DNA reads as TGTGCCAGCAGTTTTGGACAGTCCTATGGCTACACCTTC. Its protein is CASSFGQSYGYTF. The chain carries TRBV27 and TRBJ1-2, with a weak D call TRBD1 (6 bases). Germline V lookup: CDR1 MNHEY, CDR2 SMNVEV (reference sequence). The CDR3 runs to 13 residues. Trimming cost V 3 bases and J 4 bases, with 9 bases left between them.